This T cell receptor (beta chain) was recovered during a study of PD-1 blockade in classical Hodgkin lymphoma (dated by TCRdb to the early 2020s). About the investigation overall: Nivolumab dosing was 3 mg/kg intravenously every 2 weeks, continuing until either disease progression or unacceptable toxicity. To define a peripheral blood immune signature of response to PD-1 blockade in classical Hodgkin lymphoma, the study combined TCR beta sequencing with CyTOF.

Of note for this clone: It lacks a known antigen. No clone much larger than this one lies a single base away; base qualities are absent.

The germline V gene (reference sequence) yields LNHDA for CDR1 and SQIVND for CDR2. From the cysteine up to the phenylalanine, the CDR3 has a length of 16 residues. The DNA shown is the 48-base CDR3, in frame from base 1. At the junction V is shortened by 4 bases and J by 0 bases; bases outside the gene matches: 5. The Qiagen DNeasy kit was used to extract genomic DNA both from unsorted PBMCs and from the negatively selected CD4+ and CD8+ fractions. Using primers that anneal to V and J segments, immunoSEQ multiplex PCR amplified the TCR beta CDR3 regions. A synthetic immune receptor repertoire was used to minimize amplification bias, and remaining bias was computationally removed after sequencing. Per the original workflow: Repertoire diversity was quantified as the Shannon entropy index using custom Python scripts. Unsorted, CD4+ and CD8+ repertoires were examined separately, except in combined analyses, for which CD4+ and CD8+ sequences were merged in silico. Clonal expansion was defined as a frequency increase of at least 2-fold after treatment compared with C1D1, and clones undetected at baseline were assigned a pseudocount of 0.5. Clones with 0 or 1 copy at C1D1 were classified as singleton clones, and clones with 2 or more copies were classified as non-singleton clones. Clones expanded in unsorted samples were annotated as CD4+, CD8+ or unknown by matching protein sequences in sorted samples from the same patient. Diversity changes from C1D1 to C4D1 were tested in paired samples using Wilcoxon tests. TCRdb provides this immuneACCESS table in a form limited to in-frame rearrangements. Some clones are lacking; in checked studies, under half of them reflect an unresolved V gene, and why the rest are absent is not known. V and J calls and clone size are those listed in that table; D and trimming were worked out from the DNA. The sample table records 19,000 or so clones; around 75% of these occur just once. Roughly 4.8% of the sample comes from the top ten.

Reading the label with the study, this specimen's time point is: cycle 1 day 1 (C1D1), immediately before nivolumab initiation. Every trial patient had relapsed after autologous stem cell transplantation, and cohorts A, B and C differed in prior brentuximab vedotin exposure. The trial cohort comprised more than 55 patients with relapsed/refractory classical Hodgkin lymphoma whose best overall responses were complete response, partial response or progressive disease. Trial patients were treated with single-agent nivolumab in the multi-cohort phase II CheckMate 205 trial. An independent review committee assessed best overall response by applying the 2007 International Working Group response criteria. Trial PBMCs were collected just before the start of nivolumab (C1D1) and during therapy at cycle 2 day 1 and cycle 4 day 1. Peripheral blood was collected in 8 mL Vacutainer Cell Preparation Tubes, from which PBMCs were isolated by centrifugation and then cryopreserved.

Study-wide findings and limitations: Patients starting nivolumab less than 1 year after ASCT had lower diversity and were excluded from later analyses to avoid confounding by immune reconstitution. By C4D1, a significant rise was seen in CD4+ TCR diversity but not in CD8+ TCR diversity (p=0.0027 vs p=0.16), and the rise was most apparent among complete responders (p=0.02). Trial patients with a complete response had baseline diversity similar to that of newly diagnosed patients, while partial responders and progressors had significantly lower diversity. Newly diagnosed patients were reported to have lower baseline TCR diversity than healthy donors, and relapsed/refractory patients were reported to have lower baseline TCR diversity still. The study covered only a single clinical trial cohort, and the causes of the repertoire differences, possibly disease activity or prior therapy, were still not defined.

The source of this sequence is a human donor with classical Hodgkin lymphoma. Sequencing was performed on peripheral blood mononuclear cells (PBMCs), taken at baseline. In this chain, TRBV19 is recombined with TRBJ2-1; 8 bases in between match TRBD2. The CDR3 protein is CASSTTSGRSYNEQFF. The nucleotides read TGTGCCAGTAGTACAACTAGCGGCCGCTCCTACAATGAGCAGTTCTTC.